This T cell receptor beta chain is from a study of T-cell memory formation after mild COVID-19. The sample holds many counts of this clonotype. The length of the CDR3 is 15 residues. Germline V gene data show CDR1 as MDHEN and CDR2 as SYDVKM. V was pared by 6 bases and J by 2 bases, with 17 bases between. One entry per CDR3 protein, called by TCRdb with MiXCR from the 5' RACE reads. Of about 240,000 distinct CDR3 sequences listed, roughly 9.4% are singletons. The specimen was PBMCs or a T cell subset sorted from them (not recorded which). The rearrangement uses TRBV28 and TRBJ2-7, with a tentative D call TRBD1 (5 bases). The TCR sequence derives from a man between 18 and 29 years old who had mild COVID-19 (a few samples of this study predate the infection). Cell type and time point are not known. The CDR3 sequence: CASRENRGRAYEQYF. The CDR3 nucleotides read TGTGCCAGCAGGGAGAATAGGGGCCGGGCCTACGAGCAGTACTTC.